The rows below give T cell receptor beta chains drawn from one sample of a study of T-cell reconstitution after alpha-beta-depleted transplantation in children. A single record per CDR3 protein comes from TCRdb applying MiXCR to the PCR reads. The sample lists under 400,000 distinct CDR3 sequences; around 20% were seen once. Sequencing used PBMCs, mostly from graft donor cells, obtained 180 days after TCRalphabeta/CD19-depleted stem cell transplant. Every receptor here comes from a male patient between 10 and 17 years old who had a stem cell transplant for acute lymphoblastic leukemia, so the T cells may come from the graft donor. Both conserved end residues are part of each CDR3. The D gene is left open where the match is weak. Some rows mark clone size as missing; the rest say once, few, many or name a class of expanded clone.

few	TRBJ2-2	TRBV7-7	TRBD2	TGTGCCAGCAGCTTAACAGCGGGAGGCTTTACCGGGGAGCTGTTTTTT	CASSLTAGGFTGELFF
NA	TRBJ1-5	TRBV7-8	NA	TGTGCCAGCAGCTTAAGGGGTGACGCTGATCAGCCCCAGCATTTT	CASSLRGDADQPQHF
few	TRBJ1-5	TRBV29-1	NA	TGCAGCGTTGGTTTAGGTGGCAATCAGCCCCAGCATTTT	CSVGLGGNQPQHF
NA	TRBJ1-4	TRBV12-3/TRBV12-4	NA	TGTGCCAGCCGGTCCCCCCGGCGGGAAAAACTGTTTTTT	CASRSPRREKLFF
NA	TRBJ1-3	TRBV5-1	TRBD1	TGCGCCAGCAGCCTGGGACAGGGGGTAGCCACCATATATTTT	CASSLGQGVATIYF
few	TRBJ1-5	TRBV4-1	NA	TGCGCCAGCAGGGTACGGGGAAATCAGCCCCAGCATTTT	CASRVRGNQPQHF
NA	TRBJ2-5	TRBV5-1	NA	TGCGCCAGCAGCTTGGTGGTGGGGGAGACCCAGTACTTC	CASSLVVGETQYF
few	TRBJ2-7	TRBV18	NA	TGTGCCAGCTCACCTGGCATAGAGGTCTACGAGCAGTACTTC	CASSPGIEVYEQYF
NA	TRBJ2-1	TRBV20-1	TRBD2	TGCAGTGCGCGGATGGCCGGGACTAGTTCCTACAATGAGCAGTTCTTC	CSARMAGTSSYNEQFF
few	TRBJ2-4	TRBV4-1	NA	TGCGCCAGCAGCCAAACCCTCGCAGGTGGCCTGTCGACCAAAAACATTCAGTACTTC	CASSQTLAGGLSTKNIQYF
NA	TRBJ2-1	TRBV11-2	NA	TGTGCCAGCAGCTTAGATGTGTCCTCCTACAATGAGCAGTTCTTC	CASSLDVSSYNEQFF
NA	TRBJ2-3	TRBV18	NA	TGTGCCAGCTCACCATTCACGACAAGCACAGATACGCAGTATTTT	CASSPFTTSTDTQYF
NA	TRBJ2-3	TRBV11-2	TRBD1	TGTGCCAGCAGCCTCCGACAGGGCGTTAGCACAGATACGCAGTATTTT	CASSLRQGVSTDTQYF
NA	TRBJ2-1	TRBV12-3/TRBV12-4	NA	TGTGCCAGCAGCTTTCTTGGGGTCGGCAATGAGCAGTTCTTC	CASSFLGVGNEQFF
NA	TRBJ2-7	TRBV7-8	TRBD1	TGTGCCAGCAGCTTAGTGGGACAGGGGCCCGAGCAGTACTTC	CASSLVGQGPEQYF
NA	TRBJ2-3	TRBV5-1	TRBD2	TGCGCCAGCAGCTTTCCGGGAGGTGGCACAGATACGCAGTATTTT	CASSFPGGGTDTQYF
NA	TRBJ1-4	TRBV12-3/TRBV12-4	NA	TGTGCCAGCAGTCACAGTGAAAAACTGTTTTTT	CASSHSEKLFF
NA	TRBJ2-1	TRBV21-1	NA	TGTGCCAGCAGCAAAAGGGTCGGTTGGGTGCGAACCGGGAGTCTAGCTTCCGCCGATGAGCAGTTCTTC	CASSKRVGWVRTGSLASADEQFF
NA	TRBJ2-1	TRBV7-3	TRBD2	TGTGCCAGCAGCTCAATTGGACTAGCGGGCTCCTACAATGAGCAGTTCTTC	CASSSIGLAGSYNEQFF
NA	TRBJ1-6	TRBV12-3/TRBV12-4	NA	TGTGCCAGCAGTCTCCGGGACGGTGCGGATTCACCCCTCCACTTT	CASSLRDGADSPLHF
NA	TRBJ2-7	TRBV20-1	NA	TGCAGTGTTAGGGGCCCCGGGACGTTCTACGAGCAGTACTTC	CSVRGPGTFYEQYF
NA	TRBJ2-1	TRBV5-6	NA	TGTGCCAGCAGCTTGGTAGCGTCCTACAATGAGCAGTTCTTC	CASSLVASYNEQFF
NA	TRBJ2-5	TRBV15	TRBD1	TGTGCCACCGGGACAGGGGCGGGTTTGGAGACCCAGTACTTC	CATGTGAGLETQYF
NA	TRBJ1-5	TRBV18	NA	TGTGCCAGCTCACCACCTGGCAGGACATATAGCAATCAGCCCCAGCATTTT	CASSPPGRTYSNQPQHF
many	TRBJ2-5	TRBV11-2	NA	TGTGCCAGCAGCTCCTCGCACCAAGAGACCCAGTACTTC	CASSSSHQETQYF
few	TRBJ1-2	TRBV24-1	TRBD1	TGTGCCACCAGTACAGGGGGGGCCTATGGCTACACCTTC	CATSTGGAYGYTF
NA	TRBJ2-1	TRBV24-1	TRBD2	TGTGCCACCAGTGAACCCGGGACTAGTGGTGAGCAGTTCTTC	CATSEPGTSGEQFF